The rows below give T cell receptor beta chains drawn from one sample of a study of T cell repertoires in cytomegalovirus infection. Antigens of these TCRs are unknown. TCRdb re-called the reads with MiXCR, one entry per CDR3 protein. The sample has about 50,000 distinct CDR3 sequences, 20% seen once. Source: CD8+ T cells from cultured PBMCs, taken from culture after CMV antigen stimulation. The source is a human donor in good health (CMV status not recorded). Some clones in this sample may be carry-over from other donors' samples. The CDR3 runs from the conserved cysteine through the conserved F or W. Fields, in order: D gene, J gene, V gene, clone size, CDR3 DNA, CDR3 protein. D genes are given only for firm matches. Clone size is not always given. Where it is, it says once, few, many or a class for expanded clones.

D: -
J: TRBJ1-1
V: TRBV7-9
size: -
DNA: TGTGCCAGCAGCTCCATCCAGGGAGAAGCTTTCTTT
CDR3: CASSSIQGEAFF

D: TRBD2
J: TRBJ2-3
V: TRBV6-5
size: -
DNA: TGTGCCAGCAGTTCCTGGACTAGCGCTGCAGATACGCAGTATTTT
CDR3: CASSSWTSAADTQYF

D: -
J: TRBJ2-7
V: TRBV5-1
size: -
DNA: TGCGCCAGCAGCGCGGACAGTGCTTACGAGCAGTACTTC
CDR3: CASSADSAYEQYF

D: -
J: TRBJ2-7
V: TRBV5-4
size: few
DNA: TGTGCCAGCAGCTACAACATGAAGGAGCAGTACTTC
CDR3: CASSYNMKEQYF

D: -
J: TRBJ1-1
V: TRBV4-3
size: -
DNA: TGCGCCAGCAGCCAAGGGGCGGCCTGGAACACTGAAGCTTTCTTT
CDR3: CASSQGAAWNTEAFF

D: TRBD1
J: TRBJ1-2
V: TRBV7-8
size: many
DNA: TGTGCCAGCAGCTCACAGGGGTCGAATGGCTACACCTTC
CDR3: CASSSQGSNGYTF

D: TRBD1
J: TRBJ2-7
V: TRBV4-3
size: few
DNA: TGCGCCAGCAGCCAACATGACAGGGGGCTCGACGAGCAGTACTTC
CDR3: CASSQHDRGLDEQYF

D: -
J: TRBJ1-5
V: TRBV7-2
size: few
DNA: TGTGCCAGCAGCCCGCAGCCTGGGCCCCAGCATTTT
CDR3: CASSPQPGPQHF

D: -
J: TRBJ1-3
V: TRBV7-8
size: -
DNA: TGTGCCAGCAGCGGACGGGGTGCTGGAAACACCATATATTTT
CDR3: CASSGRGAGNTIYF

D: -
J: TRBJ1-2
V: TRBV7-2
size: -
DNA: TGTGCCAGCAGTCTAGGGACTCTCTATGGCTACACCTTC
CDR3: CASSLGTLYGYTF

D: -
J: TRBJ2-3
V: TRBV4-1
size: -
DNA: TGCGCCAGCAACCACCGAGACCGGGGGGCAGGGGATACGCAGTATTTT
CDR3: CASNHRDRGAGDTQYF

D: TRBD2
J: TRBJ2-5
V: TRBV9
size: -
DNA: TGTGCCAGCAGCGTAGGGTCAGCGGGGCAAGAGACCCAGTACTTC
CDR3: CASSVGSAGQETQYF